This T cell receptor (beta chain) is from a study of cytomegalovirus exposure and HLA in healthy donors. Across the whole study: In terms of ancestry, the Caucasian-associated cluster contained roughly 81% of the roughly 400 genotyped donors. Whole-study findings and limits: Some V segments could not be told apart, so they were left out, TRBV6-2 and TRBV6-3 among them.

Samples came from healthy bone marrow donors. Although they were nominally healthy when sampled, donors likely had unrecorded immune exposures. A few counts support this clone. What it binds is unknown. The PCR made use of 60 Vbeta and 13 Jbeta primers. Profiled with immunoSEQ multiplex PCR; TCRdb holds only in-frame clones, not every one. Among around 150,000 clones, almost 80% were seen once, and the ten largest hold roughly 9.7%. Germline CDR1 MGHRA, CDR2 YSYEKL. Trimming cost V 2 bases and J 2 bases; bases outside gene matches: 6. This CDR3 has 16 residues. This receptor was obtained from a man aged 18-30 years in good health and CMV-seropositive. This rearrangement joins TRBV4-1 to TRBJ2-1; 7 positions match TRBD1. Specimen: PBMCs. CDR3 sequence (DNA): TGCGCCAGCAGCCAAATTGTGACAGGGCCCTACAATGAGCAGTTCTTC. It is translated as CASSQIVTGPYNEQFF.